These 15 T cell receptor beta chains came from one sample sequenced in a study of blood T cell repertoires in COVID-19. Generated by immunoSEQ multiplex PCR, the TCRdb table keeps only in-frame clones and is missing some. The table has more than 200,000 clones, about 84% seen once. The sample was peripheral blood. These receptors were taken from a woman at least 80 years old with acute or convalescent COVID-19.

This sequence joins TRBV24-1 and TRBJ2-3; 8 bases line up with TRBD2. Per germline, CDR1 KGHDR and CDR2 SFDVKD. V was pared by 2 bases and J by 2 bases, with 5 bases of the junction left unmatched. The CDR3 consists of 16 residues. The CDR3 coding sequence is TGTGCCACCAGTGATTGGACTAGCCTTAACACAGATACGCAGTATTTT. Residues: CATSDWTSLNTDTQYF.

In its sample, this clone was seen once. This rearrangement joins TRBV9 to TRBJ1-2; possible D gene TRBD1, 6 bases. This CDR3 is 13 amino acids long. V shed 0 bases and J shed 8 bases, with 11 bases lying between them. Germline CDR1 SGDLS, CDR2 YYNGEE. CDR3 coding DNA: TGTGCCAGCAGCGTAGAGGCAGGGGTCGGCTACACCTTC. It yields the protein CASSVEAGVGYTF.

The chain joins TRBV4-1 to TRBJ2-7, with no clear D. CDR1 is MGHRA, CDR2 YSYEKL, per germline. With 4 bases removed from V and 2 bases from J, the gap between germline ends came to 15 bases. This CDR3 contains 15 residues. The CDR3 here is CASSLHLALAYEQYF. CDR3 nucleotide sequence: TGCGCCAGCAGCCTTCACCTTGCGCTGGCCTACGAGCAGTACTTC.

This clone appeared a few times. This sequence joins TRBV28 and TRBJ2-5; 7 bases line up with TRBD2. The CDR3 is made up of 15 amino acids. CDR1 and CDR2 (germline): MDHEN, SYDVKM. Germline trimming cut 6 bases from V and 5 bases from J; bases unmatched to any gene: 12. The CDR3 loop reads CASSGAGEGRETQYF. As DNA, the CDR3 is TGTGCCAGCAGCGGGGCTGGGGAGGGCCGGGAGACCCAGTACTTC. Full variable domain (rest looked up from reference TRBV28 and TRBJ2-5): DVKVTQSSRYLVKRTGEKVFLECVQDMDHENMFWYRQDPGLGLRLIYFSYDVKMKEKGDIPEGYSVSREKKERFSLILESASTNQTSMYLCASSGAGEGRETQYFGPGTRLLVL.

The chain has TRBV7-3 and TRBJ1-2, with D unresolved. Germline CDR1 is SGHTA and CDR2 is FQGTGA. CDR3 length: 14 residues. The V gene lost 5 bases and the J gene lost 7 bases, with 17 bases spanning the gap. CDR3 sequence reads: CASSQDPFSGGYTF. In nucleotides, the CDR3 is TGTGCCAGCAGCCAAGACCCATTTAGCGGTGGCTACACCTTC.

The chain carries TRBV6-5 and TRBJ1-6; TRBD1 matches 7 bases. CDR3 length: 14 amino acids. The V segment lost 4 bases and the J segment 9 bases; nucleotides outside the gene matches: 6. Germline values: CDR1 MNHEY, CDR2 SVGAGI. CDR3 in amino acids: CASSSGQHLSPLHF. CDR3 DNA sequence: TGTGCCAGCAGTTCGGGACAGCACCTTTCACCCCTCCACTTT.

This chain joins TRBV30 and TRBJ1-6; 7 nucleotides match TRBD1. The CDR3 runs 15 residues. The ends lost 0 bases at V and 7 bases at J; junction bases unmatched: 6. Per the germline V gene, CDR1 is GTSNPN and CDR2 is SVGIG (reference sequence). DNA for the CDR3: TGTGCCTGGAGTGTACACGCGACAGGGAATTCACCCCTCCACTTT. This translates into CAWSVHATGNSPLHF.

This clone was seen a single time. The chain carries TRBV6-5 and TRBJ2-7; 10 positions match TRBD1. The junction had 3 bases not matched to a gene; V was cut back by 2 bases and J by 5 bases. The germline gives CDR1 MNHEY, CDR2 SVGAGI. The CDR3 loop spans 14 amino acids. The CDR3 bases are TGTGCCAGCAGTTACGACAGGGGGCTGAACGAGCAGTACTTC. This codes for CASSYDRGLNEQYF.

The rearrangement joins TRBV24-1 to TRBJ1-5; 7 bases agree with TRBD1. Germline V gene data show CDR1 as KGHDR and CDR2 as SFDVKD. Trimming removed 9 bases from V and 4 bases from J; junction bases left unmatched: 20. This CDR3 contains 18 residues. CDR3 region: CATERPRDSGITNQPQHF. CDR3 coding DNA: TGTGCCACCGAAAGACCGAGGGACAGTGGGATTACTAATCAGCCCCAGCATTTT.

V and J are TRBV5-1 and TRBJ1-4; D unresolved. V was cut by 0 bases and J by 6 bases, with 12 bases left in between. The CDR3 sequence is 15 residues long. Germline lookup yields CDR1 SGHRS and CDR2 YFSETQ. CDR3 bases: TGCGCCAGCAGCTTGGTGGGCTCGACGGATGAAAAACTGTTTTTT. It specifies CASSLVGSTDEKLFF. The full variable domain, with the rest looked up from reference TRBV5-1 and TRBJ1-4, is KAGVTQTPRYLIKTRGQQVTLSCSPISGHRSVSWYQQTPGQGLQFLFEYFSETQRNKGNFPGRFSGRQFSNSRSEMNVSTLELGDSALYLCASSLVGSTDEKLFFGSGTQLSVL.

The CDR3 DNA is TGTGCCAGCAGTCGTGGACAGGGAGACACCGGGGAGCTGTTTTTT. Translating gives CASSRGQGDTGELFF. The V gene is TRBV28, the J gene TRBJ2-2; TRBD1 matches at 8 bases. This CDR3 comprises 15 residues. The V and J ends lost 5 bases and 3 bases, in that order; junction bases with no gene match: 5. The germline CDR1 and CDR2 sequences are MDHEN and SYDVKM.

The chain couples TRBV11-2 to TRBJ1-4, with D possibly matching TRBD1 (5 bases). The CDR3 totals 16 residues. Trimming stripped 1 base from V and 0 bases from J, with 9 bases between. CDR1 is SGHAT, CDR2 FQNNGV, per germline. The DNA for the CDR3 is TGTGCCAGCAGCTTAGGGGCAGGGACAACTAATGAAAAACTGTTTTTT. As protein: CASSLGAGTTNEKLFF.

The CDR3 region has the DNA TGTGCCAGCTCACCTAGCAGGGACAATCAGCCCCAGCATTTT. Its protein is CASSPSRDNQPQHF. This sequence joins TRBV18 and TRBJ1-5; D possibly corresponds to TRBD1 (5 bases). The CDR3 covers 14 residues. Germline values: CDR1 KGHSH, CDR2 LQKENI. V lost 3 bases and J 3 bases, leaving 9 bases between the germline ends.

CDR3 DNA sequence: TGTGCCAGCAGTTCCTATATGGCCTACGAGCAGTACTTC. The encoded protein is CASSSYMAYEQYF. This chain links TRBV6-5 with TRBJ2-7; no clear D. The V gene lost 4 bases and the J gene lost 2 bases, with 9 bases spanning the gap. This CDR3 region has 13 residues. Germline CDR1 MNHEY, CDR2 SVGAGI.

The chain joins TRBV15 to TRBJ1-6; D gene uncertain. The CDR3 loop spans 15 amino acids. CDR1 and CDR2 from the germline V gene are LNHNV and YYDKDF (reference sequence). V was pared by 0 bases and J by 8 bases, with 11 bases between. CDR3 protein: CATSRDWAGDSPLHF. CDR3 sequence (DNA): TGTGCCACCAGCAGAGATTGGGCAGGTGATTCACCCCTCCACTTT.